This is a list of T cell receptor beta chains from one sample in a study of OX40 agonist ivuxolimab in advanced cancers. Using immunoSEQ multiplex PCR, the repertoire was profiled, and TCRdb retains in-frame clones only, with some absent. The sample includes 71,000 or so clones, 85% to 95% of them seen just once. The sequencing used CD4+ or CD8+ T cells sorted from blood, collected in a trial of the OX40 agonist ivuxolimab. The source of these receptors is an adult with an advanced solid tumor such as melanoma, head and neck, liver or kidney cancer. CDR3s include the opening cysteine and the closing phenylalanine or tryptophan. D genes are given only for firm matches. Some rows have no size entry. The others give once, few or many, or a class for an expanded clone.

v_gene	abundance	d_gene	j_gene	CDR3aa	CDR3nt
TRBV21-1	few	.	TRBJ1-5	CASSKPQGAYQPQHF	TGTGCCAGCAGCAAACCTCAGGGGGCATATCAGCCCCAGCATTTT
TRBV7-9	.	.	TRBJ2-1	CASNRGWDEQFF	TGTGCCAGCAACCGTGGATGGGATGAGCAGTTCTTC
TRBV27	.	.	TRBJ1-5	CASSPGENQPQHF	TGTGCCAGCAGTCCGGGGGAAAATCAGCCCCAGCATTTT
TRBV19	.	TRBD1	TRBJ1-2	CASRGFSGQPLGYGYTF	TGTGCCAGTAGGGGGTTTTCGGGACAGCCCCTCGGCTATGGCTACACCTTC
TRBV2	.	TRBD1	TRBJ1-2	CASSEGTGFYGYTF	TGTGCCAGCAGTGAAGGGACAGGGTTCTATGGCTACACCTTC
TRBV19	.	TRBD2	TRBJ2-1	CASSIALAGGNEQFF	TGTGCCAGTAGTATCGCACTAGCGGGGGGCAATGAGCAGTTCTTC
TRBV28	once	.	TRBJ1-2	CASSLRVGAGGYTF	TGTGCCAGCAGTTTACGGGTGGGGGCTGGTGGCTACACCTTC
TRBV28	.	TRBD1	TRBJ2-1	CASSLSGQVYNEQFF	TGTGCCAGCAGTTTATCCGGACAGGTATACAATGAGCAGTTCTTC
TRBV27	.	.	TRBJ1-4	CASRSLGANEKLFF	TGTGCCAGCAGATCCTTGGGGGCGAATGAAAAACTGTTTTTT
TRBV27	.	TRBD2	TRBJ2-7	CASSFGAGGSPYEQYF	TGTGCCAGCAGTTTTGGAGCGGGGGGTTCTCCCTACGAGCAGTACTTC
TRBV7-9	.	TRBD2	TRBJ2-1	CASSPSGGNEQFF	TGTGCCAGCAGCCCCTCGGGGGGTAATGAGCAGTTCTTC
TRBV27	few	TRBD1	TRBJ2-7	CASRPSNRGFYEQYF	TGTGCCAGCAGGCCTTCCAACAGGGGATTCTACGAGCAGTACTTC
TRBV6-6	.	.	TRBJ1-2	CANFKDYNYGYTF	TGTGCCAATTTTAAGGACTATAACTATGGCTACACCTTC
TRBV5-1	.	.	TRBJ2-5	CASSLHGPVQNRQETQYF	TGCGCCAGCAGCTTGCATGGGCCAGTCCAGAATAGACAAGAGACCCAGTACTTC
TRBV13	once	.	TRBJ1-2	CASSLNPGSNDYGYTF	TGTGCCAGCAGCTTAAATCCTGGATCAAATGACTATGGCTACACCTTC
TRBV11-2	once	TRBD1	TRBJ1-2	CASSLDYTGGATYGYTF	TGTGCCAGCAGCTTAGACTATACAGGGGGCGCAACCTATGGCTACACCTTC
TRBV5-3	.	.	TRBJ1-3	CARSLGGESGSGNTIYF	TGTGCCAGAAGCTTGGGGGGAGAGTCTGGCTCTGGAAACACCATATATTTT
TRBV2	.	.	TRBJ1-2	CASSKREQDGYTF	TGTGCCAGCTCCAAAAGAGAACAGGATGGCTACACCTTC
TRBV5-1	.	.	TRBJ2-3	CASSLVAGWVKGTDTQYF	TGCGCCAGCAGCTTGGTAGCAGGGTGGGTAAAGGGCACAGATACGCAGTATTTT
TRBV19	.	TRBD1	TRBJ2-6	CAGGTGSSVLTF	TGTGCCGGGGGGACAGGCTCCAGCGTCCTGACTTTC
TRBV27	.	.	TRBJ2-7	CASATRYYEQYF	TGTGCCAGTGCTACACGATACTACGAGCAGTACTTC
TRBV7-2	.	TRBD2	TRBJ2-7	CASSPGTSGTTRGEQYF	TGTGCCAGCAGCCCCGGGACTAGCGGGACGACTAGGGGCGAGCAGTACTTC
TRBV29-1	.	.	TRBJ2-2	CSVEAQGDYTGELFF	TGCAGCGTTGAAGCTCAGGGTGATTACACCGGGGAGCTGTTTTTT
TRBV4-1	few	TRBD1	TRBJ1-5	CASSQRDRDNQPQHF	TGCGCCAGCAGCCAGCGCGACAGGGACAATCAGCCCCAGCATTTT
TRBV7-8	once	.	TRBJ2-3	CASIFGNLPRGSLTDTQYF	TGTGCCAGCATTTTTGGGAACCTTCCTAGAGGCTCACTCACAGATACGCAGTATTTT
TRBV19	.	.	TRBJ2-1	CASSYDRGPYNEQFF	TGTGCCAGTAGCTACGACAGAGGACCCTACAATGAGCAGTTCTTC
TRBV27	.	TRBD1	TRBJ2-5	CASSSLTGQETQYF	TGTGCCAGCAGTTCCTTGACAGGGCAAGAGACCCAGTACTTC
TRBV4-1	.	TRBD1	TRBJ1-5	CASSQLPGTGEYSNQPQHF	TGCGCCAGCAGCCAACTCCCCGGGACAGGCGAATATAGCAATCAGCCCCAGCATTTT
TRBV7-8	.	TRBD1	TRBJ2-2	CASSPWDREYTGELFF	TGTGCCAGCAGCCCTTGGGACAGGGAGTACACCGGGGAGCTGTTTTTT
TRBV4-1	.	.	TRBJ2-3	CASSQDRAGNTDTQYF	TGCGCCAGCAGCCAAGATCGGGCAGGAAACACAGATACGCAGTATTTT
TRBV19	.	.	TRBJ1-2	CASSMASGGYGYTF	TGTGCCAGTAGTATGGCTTCCGGGGGCTATGGCTACACCTTC
TRBV28	.	.	TRBJ1-5	CASNRGSNQPQHF	TGTGCCAGCAACCGGGGATCCAATCAGCCCCAGCATTTT
TRBV27	once	TRBD1	TRBJ1-6	CASSLTGQGAISYNSPLHF	TGTGCCAGCAGTTTAACGGGACAGGGGGCAATTTCCTATAATTCACCCCTCCACTTT
TRBV15	.	.	TRBJ2-3	CATRRGPGHTDTQYF	TGTGCCACCAGGAGGGGCCCCGGTCACACAGATACGCAGTATTTT
TRBV30	.	.	TRBJ2-3	CACLAGGRDTQYF	TGTGCCTGTCTAGCCGGGGGGCGGGATACGCAGTATTTT
TRBV7-6	.	.	TRBJ2-5	CASSLFQETQYF	TGTGCCAGCAGCTTGTTCCAAGAGACCCAGTACTTC
TRBV6-1	.	.	TRBJ1-4	CASSEIPSRESTNEKLFF	TGTGCCAGCAGTGAAATCCCTTCGAGGGAATCAACTAATGAAAAACTGTTTTTT
TRBV5-8	.	.	TRBJ1-5	CASGLGAPSNQPQHF	TGTGCCAGCGGTCTGGGGGCGCCTAGCAATCAGCCCCAGCATTTT
TRBV27	.	.	TRBJ2-1	CASSFMHYNEQFF	TGTGCCAGCAGTTTCATGCATTACAATGAGCAGTTCTTC
TRBV6-5	.	.	TRBJ2-2	CASSYIGGNTGELFF	TGTGCCAGCAGTTACATCGGGGGTAACACCGGGGAGCTGTTTTTT
TRBV27	.	.	TRBJ1-5	CASSLGNQPQHF	TGTGCCAGCAGTTTGGGGAATCAGCCCCAGCATTTT
TRBV12-5	.	TRBD2	TRBJ2-7	CASGGTSGYEQYF	TGTGCTAGTGGTGGGACTAGCGGCTACGAGCAGTACTTC
TRBV6-1	.	TRBD2	TRBJ2-3	CASSEYAGGALSTDTQYF	TGTGCCAGCAGTGAATACGCCGGGGGGGCTCTTAGCACAGATACGCAGTATTTT
TRBV27	.	.	TRBJ2-7	CASSLAGRFYEQYF	TGTGCCAGCAGTTTAGCGGGCAGGTTCTACGAGCAGTACTTC
TRBV30	few	.	TRBJ2-2	CAWSVTGTGELFF	TGTGCCTGGAGTGTAACAGGCACCGGGGAGCTGTTTTTT
TRBV29-1	.	.	TRBJ2-3	CSVEGDTDTQYF	TGCAGCGTTGAAGGAGACACAGATACGCAGTATTTT
TRBV19	.	.	TRBJ1-5	CASRGEGYSNQPQHF	TGTGCCAGTAGGGGAGAAGGGTATAGCAATCAGCCCCAGCATTTT